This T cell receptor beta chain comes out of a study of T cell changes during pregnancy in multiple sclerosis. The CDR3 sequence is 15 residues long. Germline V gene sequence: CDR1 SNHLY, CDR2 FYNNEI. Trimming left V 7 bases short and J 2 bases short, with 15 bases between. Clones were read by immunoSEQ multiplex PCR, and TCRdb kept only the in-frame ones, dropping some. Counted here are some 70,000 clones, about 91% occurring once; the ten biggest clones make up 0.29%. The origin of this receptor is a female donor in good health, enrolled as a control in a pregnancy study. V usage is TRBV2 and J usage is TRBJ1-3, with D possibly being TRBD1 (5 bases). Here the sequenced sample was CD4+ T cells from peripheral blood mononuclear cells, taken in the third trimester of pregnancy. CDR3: CASTGAGWAGNTIYF. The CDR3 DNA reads TGTGCCAGCACTGGGGCGGGATGGGCTGGAAACACCATATATTTT.